This entry lists 2 T cell receptor beta chains sequenced from one sample in a study of cytomegalovirus exposure and HLA in healthy donors. The PCR used 60 Vbeta and 13 Jbeta primers. TCRdb's table, derived via immunoSEQ multiplex PCR, lists solely in-frame clones and lacks some. In the table there are 120,000 to 150,000 clones, 66% of which are singletons. The sample was PBMCs. The receptors derive from a woman aged 55-69 years in good health and CMV-seronegative.

This chain uses TRBV5-6 with TRBJ2-5; TRBD2 matches 12 bases. The V gene end was trimmed by 4 bases and the J gene end by 0 bases; junction bases not matched to a gene: 13. Per the germline V gene, CDR1 is SGHDT and CDR2 is YYEEEE. The CDR3 totals 19 residues. This CDR3 reads CASSTTSGGPIRYQETQYF. The CDR3 DNA reads as TGTGCCAGCAGCACGACTAGCGGGGGCCCTATCCGGTACCAAGAGACCCAGTACTTC. Full variable domain (remainder filled in from reference TRBV5-6 and TRBJ2-5): DAGVTQSPTHLIKTRGQQVTLRCSPKSGHDTVSWYQQALGQGPQFIFQYYEEEERQRGNFPDRFSGHQFPNYSSELNVNALLLGDSALYLCASSTTSGGPIRYQETQYFGPGTRLLVL.

The chain recombines TRBV6-1 with TRBJ1-5; D gene ambiguous. Germline CDR1 reads MNHNS; CDR2 reads SASEGT. There are 13 residues in the CDR3. Trimming left V 3 bases short and J 5 bases short, with 8 bases between. In DNA form, the CDR3 reads TGTGCCAGCAGTGAGACAAATTATCAGCCCCAGCATTTT. Amino acid sequence: CASSETNYQPQHF.